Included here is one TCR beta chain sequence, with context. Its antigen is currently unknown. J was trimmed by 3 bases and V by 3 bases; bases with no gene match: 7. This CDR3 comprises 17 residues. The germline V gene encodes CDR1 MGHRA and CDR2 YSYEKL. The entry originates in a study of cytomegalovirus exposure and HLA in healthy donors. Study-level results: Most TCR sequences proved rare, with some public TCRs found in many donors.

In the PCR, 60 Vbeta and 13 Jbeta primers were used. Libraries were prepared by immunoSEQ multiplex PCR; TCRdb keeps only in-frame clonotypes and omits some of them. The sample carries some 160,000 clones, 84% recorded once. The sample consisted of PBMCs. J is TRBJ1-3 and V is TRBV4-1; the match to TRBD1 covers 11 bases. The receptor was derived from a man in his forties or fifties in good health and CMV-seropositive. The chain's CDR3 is CASSQGRDRGNGNTIYF. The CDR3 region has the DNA TGCGCCAGCAGCCAGGGACGGGACAGGGGGAATGGAAACACCATATATTTT.